The 5 T cell receptor beta chains below come from one sample, sequenced in a study of human T cells and chemical hapten exposure. One entry per CDR3 protein results from TCRdb running MiXCR on the RACE reads. Here the sample spans around 380,000 distinct CDR3 sequences, around 5.5% being singletons. The time point: pre-sensitization, week 0. Regarding treatment: therapeutic diphenylcyclopropenone sensitization with weekly scalp DPC. The sample consisted of whole blood, taken in connection with sensitization to the hapten diphenylcyclopropenone (DPC). Every receptor here comes from a woman aged 18-29 years with alopecia areata. Some clones in this sample may be carry-over from other donors' samples.

The CDR3 DNA reads as TGTGCCAGCAGCCCTACCGCGGGACTAGCGGGGGATACGCAGTATTTT. Translating gives CASSPTAGLAGDTQYF. V and J are TRBV12-3 or TRBV12-4 and TRBJ2-3; 13 bases agree with TRBD2. V gave up 6 bases and J gave up 6 bases; unmatched junction bases: 9. CDR3 size: 16 residues.

This clonotype was observed many times. The rearrangement uses TRBV6-2 or TRBV6-3 and TRBJ1-2, with D possibly being TRBD1 (5 bases). The CDR3 is 14 residues long. Germline lookup yields CDR1 MNHEY and CDR2 SVGEGT. Trimming removed 6 bases from V and 6 bases from J, with 17 bases in between. This chain's CDR3 is CASSPPTEWNGYTF. In DNA, the CDR3 is TGTGCCAGCAGCCCACCGACAGAGTGGAATGGCTACACCTTC.

This clonotype was counted between two and nine times. The chain has TRBV9 and TRBJ2-1, with 8 bases that match TRBD2. Germline trimming cut 4 bases from V and 5 bases from J; bases unmatched to any gene: 17. The germline V gene encodes CDR1 SGDLS and CDR2 YYNGEE. The CDR3 is 18 amino acids. The CDR3 protein is CASSPRGVAGRQNNEQFF. The DNA for the CDR3 is TGTGCCAGCAGCCCTCGCGGGGTAGCGGGGCGACAAAACAATGAGCAGTTCTTC.

This clonotype has ten or more counts. The chain carries TRBV12-3 or TRBV12-4 and TRBJ2-7, with no clear D. Trimming left V 9 bases short and J 3 bases short, with 9 bases between. This CDR3 has 11 residues. The CDR3 spells CASGHVYEQYF. In DNA, the CDR3 is TGTGCCAGTGGGCACGTCTACGAGCAGTACTTC.

The table lists this clonotype with a few counts. The chain combines TRBV12-3 or TRBV12-4 with TRBJ1-3; D not resolved. V lost 2 bases to trimming and J lost 0 bases, with 11 bases between them. The length of the CDR3 is 16 residues. The CDR3 region is CASSLYGTSSGNTIYF. The DNA of the CDR3 is TGTGCCAGCAGTTTATACGGCACGAGCTCTGGAAACACCATATATTTT.